Here is one T cell receptor (beta chain) with its context. This CDR3 comprises 15 residues. CDR1 and CDR2 (germline): ENHRY, SYGVKD. The junction had 3 bases not matched to a gene; V was cut back by 4 bases and J by 1 base. The data are from a study of blood T cell repertoires in COVID-19. The overall study: Researchers got acute and convalescent COVID-19 samples from the United States, Italy and Spain. From T cells, B-cell-depleted T cells, or PBMCs came the material, which was cDNA or gDNA.

Per the original data handling: The assay estimated nucleated cells by amplifying reference gene primers. Clones were sequenced by immunoSEQ multiplex PCR, and TCRdb holds only the in-frame ones, with some missing. V and J calls and clone size are given by that table; D and trimming were obtained from the DNA. Here the sample spans about 200,000 clones, around three quarters being singletons. The sample was peripheral blood. The rearrangement joins TRBV10-3 to TRBJ1-3; 8 bases agree with TRBD1. The sequence came from a woman in her seventies with acute or convalescent COVID-19. The CDR3 DNA is TGTGCCATCAGTGGGGACAGGACTTCTGGAAACACCATATATTTT. This codes for CAISGDRTSGNTIYF.